This T cell receptor beta chain appears in the sequencing data of a study of T cell clusters in autoimmune cytopenias. TRB was amplified from about 260 ng of peripheral blood genomic DNA per sample. TRB was amplified by touch-down multiplex PCR, primer pools A and B combined. TCRdb re-called the multiplex PCR reads and gives one entry per CDR3 protein, without DNA. This sample contains nearly 15,000 distinct CDR3 sequences. The CDR3 contains 12 residues. Germline values: CDR1 MNHEY, CDR2 SVGAGI. This sample also appeared in a second study, on T cell repertoires in aging, cancer and after chemotherapy.

The chain recombines TRBV6-5 with TRBJ1-1; as DNA is missing, the TRBD1 call by TCRdb cannot be tested. The source is a human donor in good health. Sequenced input: peripheral blood. CDR3 residues: CASSYARGEAFF.